Following are 5 T cell receptor beta chains from one sample sequenced in a study of neurological immune-mediated disorders. TCRdb passed the 5' RACE reads through MiXCR, listing each CDR3 protein once. Among 60,000 to 90,000 distinct CDR3 sequences listed, roughly a tenth were seen once. Time point in this sample: longitudinal time-point 1 (baseline). The material sequenced was PBMCs. The receptors here all came from a man aged 25-40 years in good health.

Regarding this clonotype: Sequence at one end of the junction differs from germline and may be a read error. The rearrangement links TRBV30 to TRBJ2-7; D may be TRBD2 (6 bases). The CDR3 extends over 14 amino acids. The germline V gene encodes CDR1 GTSNPN and CDR2 SVGIG (reference sequence). The CDR3 coding sequence is TGCGCCTGGAGTGTATCCGGGAGTACGTACGAGCAGTACTTC. Amino acids: CAWSVSGSTYEQYF.

This clonotype was detected many times. This sequence joins TRBV29-1 and TRBJ2-7; 7 bases line up with TRBD1. This CDR3 spans 12 amino acids. Germline V lookup: CDR1 SQVTM, CDR2 ANQGSEA. J was trimmed by 5 bases and V by 6 bases; bases with no gene match: 7. The CDR3 here is CSVTRGTHEQYF. CDR3 DNA: TGCAGCGTGACCAGGGGGACGCACGAGCAGTACTTC.

A word on this clonotype: A single base separates this from a much larger clone, so it may be a read error. The V gene is TRBV11-3, the J gene TRBJ2-1; TRBD2 aligns across 8 bases. Germline assignment: CDR1 SGHNT and CDR2 YENEEA. The CDR3 runs 16 residues. Here the CDR3 DNA reads TGTGTCAGCAGTCCCAGCGGGAGTGCGGCCTACAATGAGCAGTTCTTC. It specifies CVSSPSGSAAYNEQFF.

This clonotype has at least ten counts. The rearrangement joins TRBV18 to TRBJ2-7; D is perhaps TRBD1 or TRBD2 (5 bases each). Germline values: CDR1 KGHSH, CDR2 LQKENI. This CDR3 region has 14 residues. Trimming removed 0 bases from V and 7 bases from J, with 13 bases in between. The CDR3 loop reads CASSPPGTTEEQYF. Here the CDR3 DNA reads TGTGCCAGCTCACCACCTGGGACGACGGAGGAGCAGTACTTC.

This clonotype has at least ten counts. This chain links TRBV20-1 with TRBJ2-3; the D gene is possibly TRBD2 (7 bases). Germline-derived CDR1 and CDR2 are DFQATT and SNEGSKA (reference sequence). This CDR3 region has 15 residues. V was clipped by 5 bases and J by 2 bases, with 17 bases between them. CDR3 coding DNA: TGCAGTGCTGGGGGGGCCCTGGCTTCCACAGATACGCAGTATTTT. This sequence encodes CSAGGALASTDTQYF.